This is a list of T cell receptor beta chains from one sample in a study of cytomegalovirus exposure and HLA in healthy donors. The assay was immunoSEQ multiplex PCR, and TCRdb's table has in-frame clones only and misses some. The table records some 140,000 clones, about four fifths of them present only once. The specimen was PBMCs. These receptors all stem from a male donor in good health and CMV-seropositive. The CDR3 runs from the conserved cysteine through the conserved F or W. D genes are given only for firm matches. Clone size, where shown, is once, few, many, or a class for clones that have expanded.

NA	TRBV4-3	NA	TRBJ2-1	CASSQEAESSYNEQFF	TGCGCCAGCAGCCAAGAAGCTGAAAGCTCCTACAATGAGCAGTTCTTC
NA	TRBV6-5	TRBD1	TRBJ2-7	CASSSPGQNAYEQYF	TGTGCCAGCAGTTCCCCGGGACAGAACGCCTACGAGCAGTACTTC
NA	TRBV7-2	NA	TRBJ2-2	CASSAGTGAGELFF	TGTGCCAGCAGCGCGGGGACTGGGGCCGGGGAGCTGTTTTTT
NA	TRBV21-1	NA	TRBJ1-2	CASSMTGSGYGYTF	TGTGCCAGCAGCATGACCGGGTCTGGCTATGGCTACACCTTC
NA	TRBV4-1	TRBD2	TRBJ2-7	CASSAWTSDLSYEQYF	TGCGCCAGCAGCGCGTGGACTAGCGATCTCTCCTACGAGCAGTACTTC
once	TRBV19	NA	TRBJ1-2	CASRLSVGYTF	TGTGCCAGTAGATTGTCGGTTGGCTACACCTTC
NA	TRBV2	NA	TRBJ2-1	CASSDPPLSSYNEQFF	TGTGCCAGCAGTGATCCCCCTCTGAGCTCCTACAATGAGCAGTTCTTC
once	TRBV7-2	NA	TRBJ1-1	CASSLARETEAFF	TGTGCCAGCAGCTTAGCGCGAGAAACTGAAGCTTTCTTT
NA	TRBV19	NA	TRBJ1-6	CASSRTLPDGNSPLHF	TGTGCCAGTAGTCGGACTCTACCCGATGGGAATTCACCCCTCCACTTT
once	TRBV30	TRBD2	TRBJ2-1	CAYRTSGYNEQFF	TGTGCCTACCGGACTAGCGGGTACAATGAGCAGTTCTTC
NA	TRBV27	NA	TRBJ2-2	CASQAIRDRAGELFF	TGTGCCAGTCAGGCCATAAGAGACAGAGCCGGGGAGCTGTTTTTT
NA	TRBV5-5	NA	TRBJ1-2	CASSPTTQLSDYGYTF	TGTGCCAGCAGCCCAACTACTCAGCTGTCTGACTATGGCTACACCTTC
NA	TRBV4-3	NA	TRBJ2-3	CASSQDAGSTDTQYF	TGCGCCAGCAGCCAAGATGCGGGGAGCACAGATACGCAGTATTTT
once	TRBV7-2	NA	TRBJ2-1	CASSPSAGSQFF	TGTGCCAGCAGCCCGAGTGCGGGCTCGCAGTTCTTC
NA	TRBV5-6	NA	TRBJ1-1	CASSSGPTIGQLNTEAFF	TGTGCCAGCAGCTCCGGCCCCACCATCGGACAGTTGAACACTGAAGCTTTCTTT
NA	TRBV9	NA	TRBJ2-1	CASSVPGVSGHSGSYNEQFF	TGTGCCAGCAGCGTCCCGGGGGTTAGCGGTCACAGCGGTTCCTACAATGAGCAGTTCTTC
NA	TRBV5-1	NA	TRBJ2-1	CASSLAAEVEPIEQFF	TGCGCCAGCAGCTTGGCCGCCGAGGTTGAGCCAATCGAGCAGTTCTTC
few	TRBV30	TRBD1	TRBJ2-2	CAWSGGDANTGELFF	TGTGCCTGGTCAGGGGGCGACGCGAACACCGGGGAGCTGTTTTTT
NA	TRBV11-3	TRBD1	TRBJ2-1	CASSLGTGGYNEQFF	TGTGCCAGCAGCTTAGGGACAGGGGGCTACAATGAGCAGTTCTTC
NA	TRBV6-5	TRBD2	TRBJ2-3	CASSSQAGGTQYF	TGTGCCAGCAGTTCCCAGGCGGGAGGTACGCAGTATTTT
NA	TRBV14	NA	TRBJ1-4	CASSRGLNEKLFF	TGTGCCAGCAGCCGGGGACTAAATGAAAAACTGTTTTTT
NA	TRBV6-5	TRBD2	TRBJ2-1	CASSYTPSGANEQFF	TGTGCCAGCAGCTATACTCCTAGCGGCGCCAATGAGCAGTTCTTC
NA	TRBV6-6	NA	TRBJ2-7	CASTSDTGSYEQYF	TGTGCCAGCACCAGTGATACAGGTTCCTACGAGCAGTACTTC
NA	TRBV2	NA	TRBJ1-2	CASRLKGGDYGYTF	TGTGCCAGCAGACTAAAAGGGGGGGACTATGGCTACACCTTC
NA	TRBV7-2	TRBD2	TRBJ2-1	CASSLRSLAGRERQFF	TGTGCCAGCAGCTTACGATCGCTAGCGGGAAGAGAACGACAGTTCTTC
NA	TRBV7-5	NA	TRBJ2-2	CARSSPTRGLVQSRTGELFF	TGTGCCAGAAGCTCCCCTACACGGGGTCTGGTTCAGAGTAGGACCGGGGAGCTGTTTTTT
NA	TRBV28	TRBD1	TRBJ1-4	CASSSVDRGPEKLFF	TGTGCCAGCAGTTCCGTTGACAGGGGGCCTGAAAAACTGTTTTTT
NA	TRBV7-3	TRBD2	TRBJ2-2	CASSPLAGEAGELFF	TGTGCCAGCAGCCCATTAGCGGGGGAGGCCGGGGAGCTGTTTTTT
once	TRBV7-3	TRBD1	TRBJ2-3	CASSVTTGADTQYF	TGTGCCAGCAGCGTAACTACAGGGGCAGATACGCAGTATTTT
NA	TRBV2	TRBD2	TRBJ2-1	CASSDYRREFGEQFF	TGTGCCAGCAGTGATTATCGGCGGGAGTTTGGTGAGCAGTTCTTC
NA	TRBV28	TRBD1	TRBJ1-1	CASVPGTGSFMNTEAFF	TGTGCCAGCGTCCCCGGGACAGGTTCTTTTATGAACACTGAAGCTTTCTTT
NA	TRBV6-1	TRBD2	TRBJ2-3	CASRRLAGSDTQYF	TGTGCCAGCAGGAGACTAGCGGGGTCAGATACGCAGTATTTT
once	TRBV4-1	TRBD2	TRBJ2-7	CASSQDGSGGYEQYF	TGCGCCAGCAGCCAAGATGGTAGCGGGGGCTACGAGCAGTACTTC
NA	TRBV7-2	TRBD2	TRBJ2-5	CASSSEGGGLQETQYF	TGTGCCAGCAGCTCCGAGGGCGGGGGGCTTCAAGAGACCCAGTACTTC
NA	TRBV13	NA	TRBJ2-7	CASSSQKVWAYEQYF	TGTGCCAGCAGCTCACAGAAGGTTTGGGCCTACGAGCAGTACTTC
NA	TRBV20-1	NA	TRBJ2-3	CSASNTDTQYF	TGCAGTGCTAGCAACACAGATACGCAGTATTTT
NA	TRBV27	NA	TRBJ1-3	CASSLTSGNTIYF	TGTGCCAGCAGTCTCACTTCTGGAAACACCATATATTTT
NA	TRBV7-9	TRBD2	TRBJ2-5	CASSSLRGGETQYF	TGTGCCAGCAGCTCCCTGCGGGGGGGGGAGACCCAGTACTTC
NA	TRBV11-2	TRBD1	TRBJ2-7	CASSQDRGEQYF	TGTGCCAGCAGCCAAGACAGGGGCGAGCAGTACTTC
NA	TRBV11-1	NA	TRBJ2-3	CASSLRRMSTDTQYF	TGTGCCAGCAGCTTACGGCGGATGAGCACAGATACGCAGTATTTT
NA	TRBV4-2	TRBD2	TRBJ2-7	CASSQWGLAESSYEQYF	TGTGCCAGCAGCCAGTGGGGACTAGCGGAGTCCTCCTACGAGCAGTACTTC